What follows are 20 T cell receptor beta chains derived from one specimen sequenced in a study of T cell changes during pregnancy in multiple sclerosis. This table comes from immunoSEQ multiplex PCR, and its TCRdb copy is limited to in-frame clones, with some not included. Of roughly 31,000 clones in the sample, approximately 90% are singletons; the top ten hold 0.71%. The source was CD4+ T cells from peripheral blood mononuclear cells, collected in the first trimester of pregnancy. The receptors were sampled from a female donor with multiple sclerosis, enrolled in a pregnancy study.

In its sample, this clone was seen once. The chain carries TRBV5-3 and TRBJ1-2, with TRBD1 as a possible D gene (5 bases). TRBV5-3 counts as an open reading frame of uncertain function. This CDR3 contains 16 residues. V dropped 5 bases and J dropped 4 bases, with 21 bases sitting between them. CDR3 in amino acids: CARSRAGSPRGYGYTF. The CDR3 DNA sequence: TGTGCCAGAAGTAGAGCAGGGTCACCGCGTGGCTATGGCTACACCTTC.

This clone is a singleton in its sample. The chain couples TRBV5-1 to TRBJ1-1; D may be TRBD1 (5 bases). The CDR3 consists of 16 residues. The germline CDR1 and CDR2 sequences are SGHRS and YFSETQ. Trimming shortened V by 4 bases and J by 1 base, and 17 bases separated the two germline ends. CDR3 in DNA: TGCGCCAGCAGCCTGGGGGGGGGTACAGCGAACACTGAAGCTTTCTTT. As protein: CASSLGGGTANTEAFF.

This sequence joins TRBV10-1 and TRBJ2-1; 8 bases line up with TRBD2. Germline V lookup: CDR1 WNHNN, CDR2 SYGVQD (reference sequence). V lost 0 bases to trimming and J lost 3 bases; unmatched junction nucleotides: 1. The CDR3 extends over 15 amino acids. The CDR3 nucleotides are TGCGCCAGCAGTGAGTCCAGCGGGGGCTACAATGAGCAGTTCTTC. It codes for CASSESSGGYNEQFF.

This clone appeared once. The rearrangement links TRBV27 to TRBJ1-5; possibly TRBD1 for D (6 bases). The CDR3 runs to 13 residues. Germline CDR1 MNHEY, CDR2 SMNVEV (reference sequence). The V and J ends lost 5 bases and 6 bases respectively, with 11 bases between them. CDR3 coding DNA: TGTGCCAGCAGTATGACAGGTCTTCAGCCCCAGCATTTT. Amino acids: CASSMTGLQPQHF.

This clone has just one count. The chain carries TRBV7-2 and TRBJ1-1, with TRBD1 matching 7 bases. The CDR3 is 13 residues long. J was trimmed by 4 bases and V by 5 bases; bases with no gene match: 4. Germline V lookup: CDR1 SGHTA, CDR2 FQGNSA. The CDR3 DNA sequence: TGTGCCAGCAGCGTTTCAGGGGGCACTGAAGCTTTCTTT. It codes for CASSVSGGTEAFF.

This chain links TRBV10-3 with TRBJ1-2, with TRBD1 matching 7 bases. V shed 3 bases, J shed 6 bases, and the junction held 4 bases outside the gene matches. The CDR3 covers 13 residues. CDR1 is ENHRY, CDR2 SYGVKD, per germline. The CDR3 loop is CAISDRGDHGYTF. The CDR3 DNA reads as TGTGCCATCAGTGACAGGGGGGATCATGGCTACACCTTC.

This rearrangement joins TRBV30 to TRBJ1-4; perhaps TRBD1 as D (6 bases). V was cut by 3 bases and J by 1 base, with 12 bases left in between. From germline, CDR1 is GTSNPN and CDR2 SVGIG (reference sequence). CDR3 length equals 15 residues. CDR3 DNA sequence: TGTGCCTGGAGCCGGTTAGGGGGAACTAATGAAAAACTGTTTTTT. Protein product: CAWSRLGGTNEKLFF.

This rearrangement joins TRBV21-1 to TRBJ2-2; the table's TRBD1 call for D was not verified on the DNA. TRBV21-1 is listed as a pseudogene. The CDR3 extends over 18 amino acids. This CDR3 reads CASSKVSAWQVGTGELFF. The CDR3 DNA reads TGTGCCAGCAGCAAAGTGTCGGCATGGCAGGTAGGTACCGGGGAGCTGTTTTTT.

Turning to this clone: At one end, the junction sequence differs from germline, possibly due to a read error. The V and J genes are TRBV7-2 and TRBJ2-3; TRBD2 aligns across 10 bases. The CDR3 sequence is 15 residues long. Germline CDR1 is SGHTA and CDR2 is FQGNSA. Here the CDR3 reads CASSLAGAGTDTQYF. CDR3 DNA: TGTGCCAGCAGCCTAGCGGGGGCTGGCACAGATACGCAGTATTTT.

The chain recombines TRBV7-9 with TRBJ1-1; D is undetermined. From germline, CDR1 is SEHNR and CDR2 FQNEAQ (reference sequence). The CDR3 totals 9 residues. Trimming removed 5 bases from V and 7 bases from J, with 2 bases in between. This CDR3 is CASSHEAFF. CDR3 in DNA: TGTGCCAGCAGCCATGAAGCTTTCTTT.

The rearrangement joins TRBV2 to TRBJ1-6, with 7 bases matching TRBD1. The CDR3 spans 12 residues. Per germline, CDR1 SNHLY and CDR2 FYNNEI. Germline trimming cut 10 bases from V and 8 bases from J; bases unmatched to any gene: 5. DNA of the CDR3: TGTGCCATTTCGGACAGGTATTCACCCCTCCACTTT. Its protein product is CAISDRYSPLHF.

The chain couples TRBV7-3 to TRBJ2-2; no definite D call. This CDR3 is built from 12 residues. Germline V gives CDR1 SGHTA, CDR2 FQGTGA. V was cut by 4 bases and J by 3 bases, with 3 bases left in between. This CDR3 is CASSSYTGELFF. The DNA of the CDR3 is TGTGCCAGCAGCTCGTACACCGGGGAGCTGTTTTTT.

The chain combines TRBV7-8 with TRBJ1-1, with TRBD1 matching over 8 bases. The CDR3 consists of 13 residues. Germline V gene sequence: CDR1 SGHVS, CDR2 FQNEAQ. Losses at the gene ends were 3 bases for V and 5 bases for J; bases not matched to a gene: 2. The DNA of the CDR3 is TGTGCCAGCAGCTTGTGGACAGGGACTGAAGCTTTCTTT. It encodes CASSLWTGTEAFF.

The chain recombines TRBV2 with TRBJ2-1; 8 bases are a match to TRBD2. V trimming: 7 bases; J trimming: 12 bases; junction bases outside the gene matches: 11. There are 13 residues in the CDR3. CDR1 is SNHLY, CDR2 FYNNEI, per germline. CDR3 nucleotides: TGTGCCAGCACCGGAGAGCGGGGGCAGGGGCAGTTCTTC. It yields the protein CASTGERGQGQFF.

This rearrangement joins TRBV5-6 to TRBJ2-5, with 8 bases matching TRBD1. The germline CDR1 and CDR2 sequences are SGHDT and YYEEEE. V shed 0 bases and J 4 bases; nucleotides not matched to a gene: 5. The CDR3 length is 15 residues. CDR3 DNA: TGTGCCAGCAGCTTGGCCAGGGGGCACGTAGAGACCCAGTACTTC. The encoded protein is CASSLARGHVETQYF.

The chain has TRBV30 and TRBJ1-3; TRBD1 agrees at 7 bases. CDR3 length equals 14 residues. Per germline, CDR1 GTSNPN and CDR2 SVGIG (reference sequence). CDR3 residues: CAFSRGLSGNTIYF. The DNA of the CDR3 is TGTGCTTTTTCAAGGGGGCTCTCTGGAAACACCATATATTTT.

This chain joins TRBV7-2 and TRBJ2-6, with 8 bases matching TRBD1. This CDR3 has 16 residues. The V gene end was trimmed by 1 base and the J gene end by 1 base; junction bases not matched to a gene: 0. Germline V gene sequence: CDR1 SGHTA, CDR2 FQGNSA. The CDR3 here is CASSLGTGSGANVLTF. The CDR3 bases are TGTGCCAGCAGCTTAGGGACAGGGTCTGGGGCCAACGTCCTGACTTTC.

This clone was counted between two and nine times. The germline gene is not matched at one end of the junction; a read error may be the cause. The chain links TRBV7-7 to TRBJ2-2; TRBD1 matches 10 bases. Looked up from germline, CDR1 is SSHAT and CDR2 is FNYEAQ (reference sequence). The length of the CDR3 is 16 residues. In DNA, the CDR3 is TGTGCTAGCAGCCCCCGGACAGGGGGAGACACCGGGGAGCTGTTTTTT. Its translation is CASSPRTGGDTGELFF.

This clone is judged medium-sized. The chain joins TRBV27 to TRBJ1-1, with unresolved D. The CDR3 contains 13 residues. The germline V and J ends were trimmed by 2 bases and 3 bases, with 7 bases remaining between them. Germline V gene data show CDR1 as MNHEY and CDR2 as SMNVEV (reference sequence). In DNA, the CDR3 is TGTGCCAGCAGTTTAGGGAGGGACACTGAAGCTTTCTTT. Translation: CASSLGRDTEAFF.

This chain uses TRBV19 with TRBJ1-5; TRBD1 is a possible D gene (6 bases). The V gene's germline CDR1 is LNHDA and CDR2 SQIVND (reference sequence). The CDR3 is 13 residues long. The ends were cut back, 5 bases at V and 4 bases at J, with 9 bases in the middle. The CDR3 sequence is CASSGQQNQPQHF. CDR3 DNA: TGTGCCAGTAGTGGACAGCAGAATCAGCCCCAGCATTTT.